This is a list of T cell receptor beta chains from one sample in a study of blood T cell repertoires in COVID-19. This table comes from immunoSEQ multiplex PCR, and its TCRdb copy is limited to in-frame clones, with some not included. The sample consists of under 300,000 clones, about 83% of them appearing once. The sample comprised peripheral blood. These receptors came from a man of 80 years or more with acute or convalescent COVID-19. Each CDR3 is given with its conserved first and last residue. Fields, in order: CDR3 protein, CDR3 DNA, J gene, clone size, V gene, D gene. A D gene is named only where the DNA matches it firmly. Clone size is shown for a subset of rows, as once, few, many or a class of expanded clone.

CASSNQGPGEKLFF	TGTGCCAGCAGTAACCAGGGTCCAGGTGAAAAACTGTTTTTT	TRBJ1-4	-	TRBV27	-
CASSYGQYNQPQHF	TGTGCCAGCAGTTACGGACAGTACAATCAGCCCCAGCATTTT	TRBJ1-5	-	TRBV6-5	-
CASSQDSRGQPQHF	TGCGCCAGCAGCCAAGATTCCAGGGGCCAGCCCCAGCATTTT	TRBJ1-5	-	TRBV4-3	-
CASSDGTRNSPLHF	TGTGCCAGCAGTGACGGGACAAGGAATTCACCCCTCCACTTT	TRBJ1-6	-	TRBV25-1	-
CSVENLYGTTLGMTDTQYF	TGCAGCGTTGAAAACCTCTACGGGACAACATTAGGGATGACAGATACGCAGTATTTT	TRBJ2-3	-	TRBV29-1	-
CASAPGFTEAFF	TGTGCCAGTGCCCCCGGTTTCACTGAAGCTTTCTTT	TRBJ1-1	-	TRBV28	-
CASSLSLGGNSPLHF	TGTGCCAGCAGCTTAAGTTTGGGGGGTAATTCACCCCTCCACTTT	TRBJ1-6	-	TRBV7-2	-
CASSLGQRVSPLHF	TGTGCCAGCAGTCTGGGACAGAGAGTTTCACCCCTCCACTTT	TRBJ1-6	-	TRBV6-5	TRBD1
CASSPDRGRNQPQHF	TGCGCCAGCAGCCCGGACAGGGGACGGAATCAGCCCCAGCATTTT	TRBJ1-5	-	TRBV5-1	TRBD1
CASSLRGAGANVLTF	TGTGCCAGCAGCCTCAGGGGAGCTGGGGCCAACGTCCTGACTTTC	TRBJ2-6	-	TRBV3-1/TRBV3-2	-
CASSLEAQGTGNTIYF	TGCGCCAGCAGCTTGGAGGCACAGGGAACTGGAAACACCATATATTTT	TRBJ1-3	-	TRBV5-1	-
CALRAGALYEQYF	TGTGCCTTGAGGGCAGGGGCCTTGTACGAGCAGTACTTC	TRBJ2-7	-	TRBV2	-
CSVGAWGFGYTF	TGCAGCGTGGGGGCTTGGGGTTTTGGCTACACCTTC	TRBJ1-2	-	TRBV29-1	-
CASSLDLGNQPQHF	TGTGCCAGCAGCTTAGATCTAGGCAATCAGCCCCAGCATTTT	TRBJ1-5	-	TRBV11-3	-
CASSLGLAGAYEQYF	TGTGCCAGCAGCTTGGGACTAGCGGGAGCCTACGAGCAGTACTTC	TRBJ2-7	few	TRBV3-1/TRBV3-2	TRBD2
CASSLGRYSNQPQHF	TGTGCCAGCAGCTTGGGGCGGTATAGCAATCAGCCCCAGCATTTT	TRBJ1-5	-	TRBV7-2	-
CASSQDWLGIQYF	TGTGCCAGCAGCCAAGATTGGTTGGGCATACAGTACTTC	TRBJ2-7	-	TRBV14	-
CASNRAILSGNTIYF	TGTGCCAGTAATCGTGCCATACTCTCTGGAAACACCATATATTTT	TRBJ1-3	-	TRBV19	-
CASSLDRVSGSGYTF	TGTGCCAGCAGCTTAGACAGGGTTTCGGGTAGTGGCTACACCTTC	TRBJ1-2	-	TRBV7-2	-
CASSLGGQGGRDSNQPQHF	TGTGCCAGCAGCTTAGGGGGTCAAGGAGGGAGGGATAGCAATCAGCCCCAGCATTTT	TRBJ1-5	-	TRBV7-9	-
CASSPPGLDGYEQYF	TGTGCCAGCTCACCACCGGGACTAGACGGGTACGAGCAGTACTTC	TRBJ2-7	-	TRBV18	TRBD2
CASSYQGGGTGELFF	TGTGCCAGCAGCTATCAGGGAGGCGGCACCGGGGAGCTGTTTTTT	TRBJ2-2	-	TRBV5-4	-
CASSLANSRGLGYTF	TGTGCCAGCAGCTTAGCTAACTCGCGGGGCCTTGGCTACACCTTC	TRBJ1-2	-	TRBV7-2	-
CASSFGQVSGELFF	TGTGCCAGCAGCTTCGGACAGGTCTCCGGGGAGCTGTTTTTT	TRBJ2-2	-	TRBV3-1/TRBV3-2	TRBD1
CASSGHRVSNQPQHF	TGTGCCAGCAGTGGTCACAGGGTTTCTAATCAGCCCCAGCATTTT	TRBJ1-5	-	TRBV6-2/TRBV6-3	-
CASSAPRGVTGNTIYF	TGTGCCAGCAGCGCCCCTCGGGGGGTCACTGGAAACACCATATATTTT	TRBJ1-3	-	TRBV9	-
CASSQAHGPRNEQYF	TGTGCCAGCAGCCAGGCACACGGCCCGAGGAACGAGCAGTACTTC	TRBJ2-7	-	TRBV3-1/TRBV3-2	-
CASSFWGGSGGYTF	TGTGCCAGCAGTTTTTGGGGTGGGAGTGGTGGCTACACCTTC	TRBJ1-2	-	TRBV27	-
CASRGATGTNSPLHF	TGTGCCAGCAGGGGTGCGACAGGGACTAATTCACCCCTCCACTTT	TRBJ1-6	-	TRBV5-4	TRBD1
CASSETGYEQYF	TGTGCCAGCAGTGAAACGGGCTACGAGCAGTACTTC	TRBJ2-7	-	TRBV6-1	-
CASSLDGTGGRSRGNTIYF	TGTGCCAGCAGCTTGGACGGGACAGGGGGCCGAAGTCGTGGAAACACCATATATTTT	TRBJ1-3	-	TRBV5-6	TRBD1
CASSPRTPMGSYNEQFF	TGTGCCAGCAGCCCTCGGACTCCCATGGGATCCTACAATGAGCAGTTCTTC	TRBJ2-1	-	TRBV4-2	-
CASRWSGHLNTGELFF	TGTGCCAGCAGGTGGTCGGGACACTTAAACACCGGGGAGCTGTTTTTT	TRBJ2-2	-	TRBV7-8	-
CASSLEGGREQFF	TGTGCCAGCAGCTTAGAAGGAGGGCGCGAGCAGTTCTTC	TRBJ2-1	-	TRBV7-2	-
CASSYDGQVLETQYF	TGTGCCAGCAGTTACGACGGTCAGGTTTTGGAGACCCAGTACTTC	TRBJ2-5	-	TRBV6-2/TRBV6-3	-
CASSRADRTDTQYF	TGCGCCAGCAGCCGCGCGGATCGCACAGATACGCAGTATTTT	TRBJ2-3	-	TRBV5-1	-
CASSLDPPTGLAGTGELFF	TGTGCCAGCAGCTTGGACCCCCCGACTGGACTAGCTGGCACCGGGGAGCTGTTTTTT	TRBJ2-2	-	TRBV7-2	TRBD2
CASSRNTGELFF	TGTGCCAGCAGCCGTAACACCGGGGAGCTGTTTTTT	TRBJ2-2	-	TRBV6-5	-
CASSPGPNTGELFF	TGTGCCAGCTCACCAGGGCCGAACACCGGGGAGCTGTTTTTT	TRBJ2-2	-	TRBV18	-
CASRTRGRDNEQFF	TGTGCCAGCAGAACCAGGGGGCGCGACAATGAGCAGTTCTTC	TRBJ2-1	-	TRBV5-8	TRBD1
CASSIPTGQGGNEQYF	TGTGCCAGCAGCATCCCCACGGGACAGGGGGGCAACGAGCAGTACTTC	TRBJ2-7	-	TRBV7-9	TRBD1
CASSPQGATNEKLFF	TGTGCCAGCAGTCCTCAGGGTGCTACTAATGAAAAACTGTTTTTT	TRBJ1-4	-	TRBV27	-
CASSSGTGWMNEQFF	TGTGCCAGCAGCTCCGGGACAGGGTGGATGAATGAGCAGTTCTTC	TRBJ2-1	-	TRBV27	TRBD1
CASSLRRGTDTQYF	TGTGCCAGCAGTTTACGGCGGGGCACAGATACGCAGTATTTT	TRBJ2-3	-	TRBV27	-
CASSFTVGTEAFF	TGTGCCAGCAGTTTTACAGTCGGCACTGAAGCTTTCTTT	TRBJ1-1	-	TRBV12-3/TRBV12-4	-
CASSIDRGDYEQYF	TGTGCCAGCAGTATCGACAGGGGAGACTACGAGCAGTACTTC	TRBJ2-7	-	TRBV2	TRBD1
CASRGGVEGFYEQYF	TGTGCCAGCCGGGGTGGGGTGGAGGGGTTCTACGAGCAGTACTTC	TRBJ2-7	-	TRBV5-6	-
CASSQDFRDLWGGTQYF	TGTGCCAGCAGCCAAGATTTCCGGGACCTCTGGGGAGGGACCCAGTACTTC	TRBJ2-5	-	TRBV3-1/TRBV3-2	-
CASSQARGEGGTQYF	TGTGCCAGCAGCCAAGCTCGGGGCGAGGGAGGTACGCAGTATTTT	TRBJ2-3	-	TRBV4-2	-
CASSSNRGGPSGELFF	TGTGCCAGCAGCTCAAACCGGGGGGGCCCATCCGGGGAGTTGTTTTTT	TRBJ2-2	-	TRBV9	TRBD2
CASSRGRGWEQYF	TGTGCCAGCAGTCGCGGGAGAGGGTGGGAGCAGTACTTC	TRBJ2-7	once	TRBV6-5	TRBD2
CATRTSGEETQYF	TGTGCCACACGGACTAGCGGGGAGGAGACCCAGTACTTC	TRBJ2-5	-	TRBV10-3	TRBD2
CASSPGAANYGYTF	TGTGCCAGCTCACCGGGAGCGGCGAACTATGGCTACACCTTC	TRBJ1-2	-	TRBV18	-
CASSRKQGVGSYNSPLHF	TGTGCCAGCAGCAGAAAACAGGGGGTTGGCTCCTATAATTCACCCCTCCACTTT	TRBJ1-6	-	TRBV21-1	-
CSASPGGETQYF	TGCAGTGCTAGTCCAGGGGGCGAGACCCAGTACTTC	TRBJ2-5	-	TRBV20-1	TRBD1
CASSMLAGGNEQFF	TGTGCCAGCAGTATGTTAGCGGGAGGCAATGAGCAGTTCTTC	TRBJ2-1	-	TRBV25-1	TRBD2
CASSGAGGKETQYF	TGTGCCAGCTCTGGAGCGGGGGGAAAAGAGACCCAGTACTTC	TRBJ2-5	-	TRBV18	TRBD2
CASSLEVTDTQYF	TGCGCCAGCAGCTTAGAGGTAACAGATACGCAGTATTTT	TRBJ2-3	few	TRBV5-1	-
CASRPRIESEKLFF	TGTGCCAGTAGGCCACGAATCGAGAGTGAAAAACTGTTTTTT	TRBJ1-4	-	TRBV19	-